This entry is about one TCR beta chain. What it binds is unknown. The V and J ends lost 3 bases and 2 bases, in that order; junction bases with no gene match: 2. Per germline, CDR1 SEHNR and CDR2 FQNEAQ (reference sequence). CDR3 length equals 14 residues. The survey-level immunoSEQ assay was used. TCRdb's copy holds only in-frame clones and misses some; the assay was immunoSEQ multiplex PCR. The data show about 35,000 clones, 80% to 85% seen once. This specimen belongs to a study of pediatric ulcerative colitis. In the study overall: Ulcerative colitis patients had pancolitis or left-sided colitis, with confirming histology. Study conclusions and caveats: Two rectal clonotypes were found only in ulcerative colitis patients, all of them.

During colonoscopy, one to two rectal pinch biopsies were collected. This TCR came from a boy younger than 18 with mild ulcerative colitis. V and J are TRBV7-9 and TRBJ2-3, with 7 bases lining up with TRBD1. Specimen: gut tissue. DNA of the CDR3: TGTGCCAGCAGCTTGACAGGGAACACAGATACGCAGTATTTT. Amino acids: CASSLTGNTDTQYF.